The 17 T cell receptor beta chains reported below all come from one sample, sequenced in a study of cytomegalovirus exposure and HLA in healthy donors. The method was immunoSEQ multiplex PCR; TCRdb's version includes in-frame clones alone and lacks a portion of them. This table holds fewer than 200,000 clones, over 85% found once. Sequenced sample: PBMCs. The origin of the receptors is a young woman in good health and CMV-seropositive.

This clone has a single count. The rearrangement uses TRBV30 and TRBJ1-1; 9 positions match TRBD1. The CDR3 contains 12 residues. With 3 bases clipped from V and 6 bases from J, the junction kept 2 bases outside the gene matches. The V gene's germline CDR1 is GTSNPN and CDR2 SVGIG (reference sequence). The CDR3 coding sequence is TGTGCCTGGAGAGGGACAGGGTCTGAAGCTTTCTTT. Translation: CAWRGTGSEAFF.

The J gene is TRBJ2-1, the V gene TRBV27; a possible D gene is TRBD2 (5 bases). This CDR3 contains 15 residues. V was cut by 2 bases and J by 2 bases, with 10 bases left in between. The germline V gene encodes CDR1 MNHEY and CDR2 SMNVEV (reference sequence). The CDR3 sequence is CASSLEVGTYNEQFF. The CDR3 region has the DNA TGTGCCAGCAGTTTAGAGGTCGGGACCTACAATGAGCAGTTCTTC.

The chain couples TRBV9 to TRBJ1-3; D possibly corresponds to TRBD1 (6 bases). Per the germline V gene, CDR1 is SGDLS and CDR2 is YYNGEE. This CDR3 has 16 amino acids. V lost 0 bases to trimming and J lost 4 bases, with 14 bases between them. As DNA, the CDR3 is TGTGCCAGCAGCGTAGCAGGGGCCGACGCCGGAAACACCATATATTTT. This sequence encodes CASSVAGADAGNTIYF.

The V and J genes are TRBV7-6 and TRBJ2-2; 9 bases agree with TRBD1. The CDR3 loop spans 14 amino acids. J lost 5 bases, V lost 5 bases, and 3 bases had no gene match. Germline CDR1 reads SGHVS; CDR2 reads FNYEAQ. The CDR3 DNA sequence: TGTGCCAGCAGCCCCGACAGGGGGACCGGGGAGCTGTTTTTT. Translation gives CASSPDRGTGELFF.

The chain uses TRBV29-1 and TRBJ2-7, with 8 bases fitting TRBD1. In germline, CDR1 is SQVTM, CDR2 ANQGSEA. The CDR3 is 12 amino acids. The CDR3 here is CSADRGGSEQYF. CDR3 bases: TGCAGTGCCGACAGGGGCGGTTCCGAGCAGTACTTC.

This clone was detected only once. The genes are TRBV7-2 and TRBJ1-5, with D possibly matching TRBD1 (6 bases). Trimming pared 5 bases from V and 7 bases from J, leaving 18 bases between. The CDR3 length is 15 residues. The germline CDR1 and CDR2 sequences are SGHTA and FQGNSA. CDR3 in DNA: TGTGCCAGCAGCCTCGCCGACAGGTTAGCGCAGCCCCAGCATTTT. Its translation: CASSLADRLAQPQHF.

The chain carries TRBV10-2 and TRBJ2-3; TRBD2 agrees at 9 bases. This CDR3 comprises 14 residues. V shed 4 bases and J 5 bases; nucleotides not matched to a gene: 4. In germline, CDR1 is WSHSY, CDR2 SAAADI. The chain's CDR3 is CASSVGGRVDTQYF. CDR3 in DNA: TGCGCCAGCAGTGTTGGCGGGAGGGTAGATACGCAGTATTTT.

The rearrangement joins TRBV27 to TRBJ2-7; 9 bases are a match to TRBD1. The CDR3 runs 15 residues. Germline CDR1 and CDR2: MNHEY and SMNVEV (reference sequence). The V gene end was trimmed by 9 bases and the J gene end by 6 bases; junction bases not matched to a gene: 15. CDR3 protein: CASTQFGTGLAEQYF. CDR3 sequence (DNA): TGTGCCAGTACCCAATTCGGGACAGGGCTTGCCGAGCAGTACTTC.

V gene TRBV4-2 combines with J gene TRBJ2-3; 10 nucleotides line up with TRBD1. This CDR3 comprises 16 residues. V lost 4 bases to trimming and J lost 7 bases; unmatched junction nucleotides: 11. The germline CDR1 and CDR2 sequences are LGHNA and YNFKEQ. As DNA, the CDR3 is TGTGCCAGCAGCCGGGGGACAGGGGCGCTTCCTTATACGCAGTATTTT. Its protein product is CASSRGTGALPYTQYF.

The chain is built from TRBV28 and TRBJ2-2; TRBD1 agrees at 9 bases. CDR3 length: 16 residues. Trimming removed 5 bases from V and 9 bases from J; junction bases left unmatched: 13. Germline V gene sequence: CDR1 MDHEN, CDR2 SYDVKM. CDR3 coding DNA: TGTGCCAGCAGTACCTCGGGACAGGGAAAACTGTGGGAGCTGTTTTTT. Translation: CASSTSGQGKLWELFF.

CDR3: CASSVVGLAGENSYNEQFF. In nucleotides, the CDR3 is TGTGCCAGCAGCGTAGTTGGACTAGCGGGAGAAAACTCCTACAATGAGCAGTTCTTC. The chain is built from TRBV9 and TRBJ2-1, with 13 nucleotides matching TRBD2. CDR3 size: 19 residues. The ends lost 0 bases at V and 0 bases at J; junction bases unmatched: 6. Per the germline V gene, CDR1 is SGDLS and CDR2 is YYNGEE.

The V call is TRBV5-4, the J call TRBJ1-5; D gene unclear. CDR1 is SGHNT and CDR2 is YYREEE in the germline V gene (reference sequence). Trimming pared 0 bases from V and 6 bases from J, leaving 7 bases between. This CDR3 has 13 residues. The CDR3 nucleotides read TGTGCCAGCAGCTTGGGAGCCGCTCAGCCCCAGCATTTT. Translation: CASSLGAAQPQHF.

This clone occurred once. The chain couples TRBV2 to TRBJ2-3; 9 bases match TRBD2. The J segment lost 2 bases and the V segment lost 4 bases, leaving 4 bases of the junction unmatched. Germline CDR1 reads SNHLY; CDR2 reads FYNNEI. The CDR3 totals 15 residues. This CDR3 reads CASSGTSGLTDTQYF. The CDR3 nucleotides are TGTGCCAGCAGTGGTACTAGCGGGCTCACAGATACGCAGTATTTT.

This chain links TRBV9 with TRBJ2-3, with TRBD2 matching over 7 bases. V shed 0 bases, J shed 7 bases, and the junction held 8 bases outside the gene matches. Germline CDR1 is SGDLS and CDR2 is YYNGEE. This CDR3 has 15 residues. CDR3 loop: CASSVGGGSSNTQYF. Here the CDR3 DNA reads TGTGCCAGCAGCGTAGGGGGCGGGAGTTCAAATACGCAGTATTTT.

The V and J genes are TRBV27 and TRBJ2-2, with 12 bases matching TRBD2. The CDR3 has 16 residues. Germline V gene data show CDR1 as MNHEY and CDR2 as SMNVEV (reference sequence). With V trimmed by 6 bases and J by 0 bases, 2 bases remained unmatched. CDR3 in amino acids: CASSRTSGTNTGELFF. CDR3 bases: TGTGCCAGCAGCCGGACTAGCGGGACGAACACCGGGGAGCTGTTTTTT.

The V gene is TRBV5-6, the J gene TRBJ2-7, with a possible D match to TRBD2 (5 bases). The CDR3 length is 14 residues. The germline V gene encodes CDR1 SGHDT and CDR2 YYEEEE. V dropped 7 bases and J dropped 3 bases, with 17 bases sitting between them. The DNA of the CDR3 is TGTGCCAGCGCCTTTCGGAGGTCGTTCTACGAGCAGTACTTC. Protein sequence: CASAFRRSFYEQYF. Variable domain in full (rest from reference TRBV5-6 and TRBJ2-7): DAGVTQSPTHLIKTRGQQVTLRCSPKSGHDTVSWYQQALGQGPQFIFQYYEEEERQRGNFPDRFSGHQFPNYSSELNVNALLLGDSALYLCASAFRRSFYEQYFGPGTRLTVT.

The CDR3 region is CASSLRGRSNYGYTF. Written as DNA, the CDR3 is TGTGCCAGCAGCTTGCGCGGGCGGTCTAACTATGGCTACACCTTC. The rearrangement links TRBV5-8 to TRBJ1-2; D gene uncertain. Trimming left V 1 base short and J 0 bases short, with 10 bases between. The CDR3 is 15 amino acids. Germline CDR1 is SGHTS and CDR2 is YDEGEE.